The clone carrying this T cell receptor beta chain has a count of ten or more. This sample is part of a study of T-cell reconstitution after alpha-beta-depleted transplantation in children. Library preparation (for TCRbeta) was performed with unique molecular identifiers. TCRdb redid the calling of the PCR reads with MiXCR, one entry per CDR3 protein. The table has over 85,000 distinct CDR3 sequences, 4.5% to 7.5% seen once. Trimming took off 6 bases at V and 2 bases at J, with 11 bases between the two ends. This CDR3 is built from 13 residues. Source: PBMCs, mostly from graft donor cells, taken 60 days after TCRalphabeta/CD19-depleted stem cell transplant. J is TRBJ2-7 and V is TRBV12-3 or TRBV12-4, with D perhaps assigned TRBD1 or TRBD2 (5 bases each). This sequence originates from a female patient aged 2 to 10 who had a stem cell transplant for Fanconi anemia, so the T cells may come from the graft donor. The CDR3 sequence: CASRQWGPYEQYF. The DNA for the CDR3 is TGTGCCAGCAGGCAATGGGGACCCTACGAGCAGTACTTC.